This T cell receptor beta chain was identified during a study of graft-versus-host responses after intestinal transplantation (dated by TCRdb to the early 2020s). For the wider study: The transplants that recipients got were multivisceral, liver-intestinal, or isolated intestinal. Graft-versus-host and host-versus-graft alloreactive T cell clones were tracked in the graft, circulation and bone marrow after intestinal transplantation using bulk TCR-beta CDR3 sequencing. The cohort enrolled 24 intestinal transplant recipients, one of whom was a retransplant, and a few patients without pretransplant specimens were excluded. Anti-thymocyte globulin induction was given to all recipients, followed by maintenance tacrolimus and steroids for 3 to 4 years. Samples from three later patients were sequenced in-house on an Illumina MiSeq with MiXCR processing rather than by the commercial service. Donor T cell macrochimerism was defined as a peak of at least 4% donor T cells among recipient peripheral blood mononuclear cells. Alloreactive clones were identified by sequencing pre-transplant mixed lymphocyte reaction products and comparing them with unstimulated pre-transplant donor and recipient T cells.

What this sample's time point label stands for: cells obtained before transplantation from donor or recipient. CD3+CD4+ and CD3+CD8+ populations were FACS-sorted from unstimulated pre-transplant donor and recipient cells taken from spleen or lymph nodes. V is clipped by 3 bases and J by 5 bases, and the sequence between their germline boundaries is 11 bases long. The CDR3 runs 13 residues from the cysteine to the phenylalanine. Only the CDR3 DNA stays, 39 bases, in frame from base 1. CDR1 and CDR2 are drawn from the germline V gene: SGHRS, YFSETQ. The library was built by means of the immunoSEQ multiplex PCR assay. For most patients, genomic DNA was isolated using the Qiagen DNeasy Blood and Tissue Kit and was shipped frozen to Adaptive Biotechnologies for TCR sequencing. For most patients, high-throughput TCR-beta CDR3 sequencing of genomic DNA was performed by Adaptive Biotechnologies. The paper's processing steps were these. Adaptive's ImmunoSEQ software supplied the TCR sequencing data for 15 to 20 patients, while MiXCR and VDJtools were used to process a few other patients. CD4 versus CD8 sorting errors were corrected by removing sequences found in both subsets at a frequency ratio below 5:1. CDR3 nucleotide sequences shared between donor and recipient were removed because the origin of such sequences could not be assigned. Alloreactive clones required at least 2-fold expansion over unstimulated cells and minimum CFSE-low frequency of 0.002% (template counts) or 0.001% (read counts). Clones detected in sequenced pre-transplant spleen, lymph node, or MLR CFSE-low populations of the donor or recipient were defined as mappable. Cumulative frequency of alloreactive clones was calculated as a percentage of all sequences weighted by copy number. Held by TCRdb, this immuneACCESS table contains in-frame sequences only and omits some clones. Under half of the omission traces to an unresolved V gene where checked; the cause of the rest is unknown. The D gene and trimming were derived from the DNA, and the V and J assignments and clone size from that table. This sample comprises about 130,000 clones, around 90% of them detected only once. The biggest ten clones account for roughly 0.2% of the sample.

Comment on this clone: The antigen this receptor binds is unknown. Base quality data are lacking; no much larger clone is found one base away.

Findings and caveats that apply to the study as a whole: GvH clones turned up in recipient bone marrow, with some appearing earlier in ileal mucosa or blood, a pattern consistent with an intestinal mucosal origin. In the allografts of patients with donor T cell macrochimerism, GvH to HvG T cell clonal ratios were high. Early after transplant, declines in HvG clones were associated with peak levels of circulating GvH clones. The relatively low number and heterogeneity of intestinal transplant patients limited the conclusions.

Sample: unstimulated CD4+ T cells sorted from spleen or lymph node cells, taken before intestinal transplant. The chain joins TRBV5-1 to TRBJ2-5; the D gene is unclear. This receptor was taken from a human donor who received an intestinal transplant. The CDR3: CASSSPSDETQYF. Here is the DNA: TGCGCCAGCAGCTCGCCTAGTGATGAGACCCAGTACTTC.